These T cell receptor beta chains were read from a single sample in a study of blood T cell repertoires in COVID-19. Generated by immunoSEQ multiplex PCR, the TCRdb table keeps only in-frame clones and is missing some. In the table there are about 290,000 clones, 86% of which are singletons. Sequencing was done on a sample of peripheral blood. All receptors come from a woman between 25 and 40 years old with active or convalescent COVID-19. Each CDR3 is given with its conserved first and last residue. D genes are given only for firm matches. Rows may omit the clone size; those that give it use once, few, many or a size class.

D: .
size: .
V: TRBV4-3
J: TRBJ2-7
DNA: TGCGCCAGCAGCCAAGACGGGGGCTACGAGCAGTACTTC
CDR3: CASSQDGGYEQYF

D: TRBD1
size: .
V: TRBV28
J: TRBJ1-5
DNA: TGTGCCAGCAGTTTACGGACAGGGGGAGGTCAGCCCCAGCATTTT
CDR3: CASSLRTGGGQPQHF

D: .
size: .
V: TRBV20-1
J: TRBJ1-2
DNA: TGCAGTGCCCCTTCGGACAGTGGCTACACCTTC
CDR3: CSAPSDSGYTF

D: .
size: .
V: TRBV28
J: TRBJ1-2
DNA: TGTGCCAGCAGCCCTCGTGGAGTTTCGGGCTACACCTTC
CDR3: CASSPRGVSGYTF

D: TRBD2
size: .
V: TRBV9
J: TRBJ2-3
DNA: TGTGCCAGCAGCGTAGAAGGTAGCGGGGGGGCGTTAGATACGCAGTATTTT
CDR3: CASSVEGSGGALDTQYF

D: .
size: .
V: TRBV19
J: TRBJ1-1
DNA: TGTGCCAGTAGTATTCCTCCCCACACTGAAGCTTTCTTT
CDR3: CASSIPPHTEAFF

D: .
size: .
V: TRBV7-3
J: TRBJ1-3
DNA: TGTGCCAGCAGCTTGGACATGGACTCTGGAAACACCATATATTTT
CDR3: CASSLDMDSGNTIYF

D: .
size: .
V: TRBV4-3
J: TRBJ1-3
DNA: TGCGCCAGCAGCCAAGATATAGCTATGGGTGTTGGAAACACCATATATTTT
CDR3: CASSQDIAMGVGNTIYF

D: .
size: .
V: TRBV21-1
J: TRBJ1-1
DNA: TGTGCCAGCAGCAATGGGCGGGTGGGCCATGAAGACACTGAAGCTTTCTTT
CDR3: CASSNGRVGHEDTEAFF

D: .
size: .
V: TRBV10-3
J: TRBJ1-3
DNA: TGTGCCATCAAACGACAGCGTGGAAACACCATATATTTT
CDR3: CAIKRQRGNTIYF

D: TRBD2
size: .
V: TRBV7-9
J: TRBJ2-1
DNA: TGTGCCAGCAGCTTAGTGGAAGCGGGGTCCTACAATGAGCAGTTCTTC
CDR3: CASSLVEAGSYNEQFF

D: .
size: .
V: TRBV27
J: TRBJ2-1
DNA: TGTGCCAGCAGTATGGGAGATTACAATGAGCAGTTCTTC
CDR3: CASSMGDYNEQFF

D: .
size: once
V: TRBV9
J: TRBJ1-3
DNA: TGTGCCAGCAGCGTAGGTGGGGGGGCAGGAGGAAACACCATATATTTT
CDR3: CASSVGGGAGGNTIYF

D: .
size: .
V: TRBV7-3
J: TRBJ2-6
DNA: TGTGCCAGCAGCCCAGGGCTCTCTGGGGCCAACGTCCTGACTTTC
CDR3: CASSPGLSGANVLTF

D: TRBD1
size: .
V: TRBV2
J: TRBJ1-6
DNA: TGTGCCAGCAGGGAACAGGGGGCGCTGGGATCACCCCTCCACTTT
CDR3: CASREQGALGSPLHF

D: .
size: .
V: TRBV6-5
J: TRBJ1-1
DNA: TGTGCCAGCACTCCACCCGGGAACACTGAAGCTTTCTTT
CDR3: CASTPPGNTEAFF

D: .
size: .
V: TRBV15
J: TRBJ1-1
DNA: TGTGCCACCAGCAGAGACAGGGGCTGGAACACTGAAGCTTTCTTT
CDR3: CATSRDRGWNTEAFF

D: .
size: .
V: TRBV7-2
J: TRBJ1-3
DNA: TGTGCCAGCAGCCGGGGGAACTCTGGAAACACCATATATTTT
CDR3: CASSRGNSGNTIYF

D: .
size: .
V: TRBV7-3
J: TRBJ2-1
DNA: TGTGCCAGCAGCTCGGGTCCCTTTAGGCAAGGCTCCTACAATGAGCAGTTCTTC
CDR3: CASSSGPFRQGSYNEQFF

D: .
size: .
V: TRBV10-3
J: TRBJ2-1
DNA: TGTGCCATCAGTGGAGACACAAGCTCCTACAATGAGCAGTTCTTC
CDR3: CAISGDTSSYNEQFF

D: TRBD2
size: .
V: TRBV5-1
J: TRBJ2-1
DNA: TGCGCCAGCAGCTTGGGCCCGAAGCTAGCGGGGTCCTACAATGAGCAGTTCTTC
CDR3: CASSLGPKLAGSYNEQFF

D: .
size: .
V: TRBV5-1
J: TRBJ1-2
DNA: TGCGCCAGCAGCTTGCAAGGGGCGGACTATGGCTACACCTTC
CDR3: CASSLQGADYGYTF

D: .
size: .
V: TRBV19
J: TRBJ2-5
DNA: TGTGCCAGTAGTATAGGTGGGGACACGGGAGAGACCCAGTACTTC
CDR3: CASSIGGDTGETQYF

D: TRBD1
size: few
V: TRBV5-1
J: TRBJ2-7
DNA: TGCGCCAGCAGCTGGACGCCGGGGACAGACCGCGGAGAGCAGTACTTC
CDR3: CASSWTPGTDRGEQYF

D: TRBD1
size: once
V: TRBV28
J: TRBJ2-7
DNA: TGTGCCAGCAGCCGTACAGGGGCCCACCCCTCCTACGAGCAGTACTTC
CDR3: CASSRTGAHPSYEQYF

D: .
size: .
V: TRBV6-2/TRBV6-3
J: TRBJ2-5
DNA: TGTGCCAGCAGCCCCCTCCCCAGTACACAAGAGACCCAGTACTTC
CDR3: CASSPLPSTQETQYF

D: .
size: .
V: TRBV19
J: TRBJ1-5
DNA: TGTGCCAGTAGAGCCCGGGGGGAGAACGATCAGCCCCAGCATTTT
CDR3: CASRARGENDQPQHF

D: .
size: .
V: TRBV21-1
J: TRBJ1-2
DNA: TGTGCCAGCAGACAAAACTATGGCTACACCTTC
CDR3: CASRQNYGYTF

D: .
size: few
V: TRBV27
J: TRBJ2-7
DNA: TGTGCCAGCTTGGCCGTGGCACAGTACTTC
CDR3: CASLAVAQYF

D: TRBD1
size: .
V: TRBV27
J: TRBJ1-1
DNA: TGTGCCAGCAGTCCGAGGGGGCGGTGGGACACTGAAGCTTTCTTT
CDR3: CASSPRGRWDTEAFF

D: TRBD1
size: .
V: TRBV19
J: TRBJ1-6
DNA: TGTGCCAGTAGGCTACTAGGACAGGGTAATTCACCCCTCCACTTT
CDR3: CASRLLGQGNSPLHF

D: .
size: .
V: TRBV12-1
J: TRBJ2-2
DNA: TGTGCCAGCAGCTTATGTCCGGGTCTCAACACCGGGGAGCTGTTTTTT
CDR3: CASSLCPGLNTGELFF

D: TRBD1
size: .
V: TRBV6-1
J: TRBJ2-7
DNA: TGTGCCAGCAGTGAACAGACAGGGGGCTACGAGCAGTACTTC
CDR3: CASSEQTGGYEQYF

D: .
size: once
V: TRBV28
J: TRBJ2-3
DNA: TGTGCCAGCAGTTGGGTGAGGACAGAGGCATTTTTCGGTACGCAGTATTTT
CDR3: CASSWVRTEAFFGTQYF

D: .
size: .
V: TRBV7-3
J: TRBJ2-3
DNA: TGTGCCAGCAGCGCCCAGGCGGGTTACTCTACTGATACGCAGTATTTT
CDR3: CASSAQAGYSTDTQYF

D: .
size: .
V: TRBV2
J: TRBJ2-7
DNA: TGTGCCAGCAGTGAAAGGGGCAGGGCTGGCTACGAGCAGTACTTC
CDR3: CASSERGRAGYEQYF

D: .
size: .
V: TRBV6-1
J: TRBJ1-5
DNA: TGTGCCAGCAGTGAATTGAGAGGAGGTAGTAGCAATCAGCCCCAGCATTTT
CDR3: CASSELRGGSSNQPQHF

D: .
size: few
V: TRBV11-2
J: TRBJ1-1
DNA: TGTGCCAGCAGCCTTAGGATTGGAGAGGGTGCGAACACTGAAGCTTTCTTT
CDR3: CASSLRIGEGANTEAFF

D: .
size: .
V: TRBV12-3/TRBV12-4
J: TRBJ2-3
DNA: TGTGCCAGCAGACTGAGGGCCCTTGCTACGCAGTATTTT
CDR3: CASRLRALATQYF

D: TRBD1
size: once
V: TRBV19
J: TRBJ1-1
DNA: TGTGCCAGTCCGACAGGGGCGGACACTGAAGCTTTCTTT
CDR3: CASPTGADTEAFF

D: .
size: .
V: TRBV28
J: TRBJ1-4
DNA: TGTGCCAGCAGACTCCAGCAAGACAGGAAGGTGTTTTTT
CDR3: CASRLQQDRKVFF

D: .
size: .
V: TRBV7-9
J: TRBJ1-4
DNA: TGTGCCAGCAGCCCGCCTCTGGGGGAGGTGGAAAAACTGTTTTTT
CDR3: CASSPPLGEVEKLFF

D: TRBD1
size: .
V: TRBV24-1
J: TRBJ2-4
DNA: TGTGCCACCAGTGATCCGGGACAGGGGGCGAACATTCAGTACTTC
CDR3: CATSDPGQGANIQYF

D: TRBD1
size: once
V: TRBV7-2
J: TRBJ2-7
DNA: TGTGCCAGCAGCCATGGGACAGTTTTTTCCTACGAGCAGTACTTC
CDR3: CASSHGTVFSYEQYF

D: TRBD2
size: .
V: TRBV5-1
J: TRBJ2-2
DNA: TGCGCCAGCAGCTTTAGCGGGGAGACCGGGGAGCTGTTTTTT
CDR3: CASSFSGETGELFF

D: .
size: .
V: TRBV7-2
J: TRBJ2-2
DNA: TGTGCCAGCAGCTTAGCTAGCGGGAACACCGGGGAGCTGTTTTTT
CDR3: CASSLASGNTGELFF

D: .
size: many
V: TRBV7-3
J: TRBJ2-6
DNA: TGTGCCAGCAGCTTACAGGGGCGGAGCTCTGGGGCCAACGTCCTGACTTTC
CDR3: CASSLQGRSSGANVLTF

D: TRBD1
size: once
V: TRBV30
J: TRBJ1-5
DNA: TGTGCCTGGAGTGTCCGGACAGGGCTTGGTCAGCCCCAGCATTTT
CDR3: CAWSVRTGLGQPQHF

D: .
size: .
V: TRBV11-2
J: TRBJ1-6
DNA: TGTGCCAGCAGCCTTTCGTCTTCACCCCTCCACTTT
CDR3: CASSLSSSPLHF

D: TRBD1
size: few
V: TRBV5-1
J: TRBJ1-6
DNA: TGCGCCAGCAGCCTCCAGGGGGATAATTCACCCCTCCACTTT
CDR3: CASSLQGDNSPLHF

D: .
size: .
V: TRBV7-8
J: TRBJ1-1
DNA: TGTGCCAGCAGCCTTTCACAGGGTTGGGCTTTCTTT
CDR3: CASSLSQGWAFF

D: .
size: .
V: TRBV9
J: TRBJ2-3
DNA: TGTGCCAGCAGCGTAGTGGGCGTAATGAGTACGCAGTATTTT
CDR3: CASSVVGVMSTQYF

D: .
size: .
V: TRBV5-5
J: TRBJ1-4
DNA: TGTGCCAGCAGCTTGCAGGGCAGCAATGAAAAACTGTTTTTT
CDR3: CASSLQGSNEKLFF

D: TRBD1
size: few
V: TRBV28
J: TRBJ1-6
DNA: TGTGCCAGCAGTTTGGGACAGAAGAATTCACCCCTCCACTTT
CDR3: CASSLGQKNSPLHF

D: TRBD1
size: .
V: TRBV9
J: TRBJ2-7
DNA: TGTGCCAGCACCCCGGGACAGGGGTTCTACGAGCAGTACTTC
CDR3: CASTPGQGFYEQYF

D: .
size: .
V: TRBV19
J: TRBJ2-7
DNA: TGTGCCAGCCGAAGATCTGGGGAGAACTACGAGCAGTACTTC
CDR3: CASRRSGENYEQYF

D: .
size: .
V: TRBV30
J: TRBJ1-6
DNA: TGTGCCTGGAGTGTAGCGGGGGGGAGCTCCTATAATTCACCCCTCCACTTT
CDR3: CAWSVAGGSSYNSPLHF

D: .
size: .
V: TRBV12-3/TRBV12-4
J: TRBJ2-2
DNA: TGTGCCAGCAGTTTCAGGAACACCGGGGAGCTGTTTTTT
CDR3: CASSFRNTGELFF

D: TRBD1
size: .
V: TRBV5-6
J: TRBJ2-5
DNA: TGTGCCAGCAGTTTCACCGGGACAGCGGTGACCCAGTACTTC
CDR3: CASSFTGTAVTQYF